This T cell receptor beta chain was identified during a study of human T cells and chemical hapten exposure. Whole-study context: TCR yields per sample varied mostly from small pooled library volume differences.

Specified time point: patch test 1, 2 weeks after DPC sensitization. Indicated treatment: therapeutic diphenylcyclopropenone sensitization with weekly scalp DPC. This clonotype was observed a handful of times. The study used a library that attached unique molecular identifiers to individual cDNA molecules. TCRdb re-called the RACE reads through MiXCR, storing one row per CDR3 protein. The sample yields around 340,000 distinct CDR3 sequences, around 7% seen once. The ends were cut back, 5 bases at V and 10 bases at J, with 11 bases in the middle. The CDR3 runs to 12 residues. The chain is built from TRBV12-3 or TRBV12-4 and TRBJ1-4; D uncertain. The sequencing here drew on whole blood, taken in connection with sensitization to the hapten diphenylcyclopropenone (DPC). The origin of this receptor is a woman under 30 with alopecia areata. Some clones in this sample may be carry-over from other donors' samples. The CDR3 is CASSITKGKLFF. In DNA form, the CDR3 reads TGTGCCAGCAGTATAACAAAGGGAAAACTGTTTTTT.